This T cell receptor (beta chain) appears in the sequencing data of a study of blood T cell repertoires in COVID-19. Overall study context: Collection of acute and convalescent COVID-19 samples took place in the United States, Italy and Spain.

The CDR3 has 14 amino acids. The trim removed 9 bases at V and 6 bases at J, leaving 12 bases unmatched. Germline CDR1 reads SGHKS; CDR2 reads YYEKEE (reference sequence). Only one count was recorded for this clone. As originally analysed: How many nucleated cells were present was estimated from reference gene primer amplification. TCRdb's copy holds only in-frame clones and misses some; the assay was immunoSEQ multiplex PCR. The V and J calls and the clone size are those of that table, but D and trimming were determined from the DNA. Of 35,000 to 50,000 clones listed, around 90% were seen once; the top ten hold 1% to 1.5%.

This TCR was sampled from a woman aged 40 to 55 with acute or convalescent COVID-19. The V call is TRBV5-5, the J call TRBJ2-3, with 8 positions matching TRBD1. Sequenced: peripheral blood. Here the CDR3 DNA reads TGTGCCACTCGAAACGACAGGGGATCGGATACGCAGTATTTT. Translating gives CATRNDRGSDTQYF.